This T cell receptor beta chain originates from a study of T-cell memory formation after mild COVID-19. Study in general: The two donors had largely donor-specific TCR clusters. General study findings and limits: Specificity for SARS-CoV-2 was not confirmed among the second-wave clones peaking on day 37. Researchers found some responding clones in pre-infection memory, a sign that cross-reactive memory joined.

This CDR3 has 15 residues. The J segment lost 3 bases and the V segment lost 8 bases, leaving 10 bases of the junction unmatched. Germline CDR1 is SEHNR and CDR2 is FQNEAQ (reference sequence). UMIs and sample barcodes were carried by the TCR alpha and TCR beta cDNA libraries that 5'RACE produced using constant-segment primers. TCRdb reanalysed the 5' RACE reads using MiXCR and keeps one entry per CDR3 protein. The sample has roughly 240,000 distinct CDR3 sequences; about 16% are singletons. A note on this clonotype: Antigen unknown.

Source material: PBMCs or a T cell subset sorted from them (not recorded which). The TCR originated in a man aged 18 to 29 who had mild COVID-19 (a few samples of this study predate the infection). Cell type and time point are not known. The chain has TRBV7-9 and TRBJ2-1; 7 bases are shared with TRBD2. CDR3 coding DNA: TGTGCCAGCCGAAAGGGCGGGGGTTTCTACAATGAGCAGTTCTTC. Amino acid sequence: CASRKGGGFYNEQFF. The variable domain in full, completed from reference TRBV7-9 and TRBJ2-1, reads DTGVSQNPRHKITKRGQNVTFRCDPISEHNRLYWYRQTLGQGPEFLTYFQNEAQLEKSRLLSDRFSAERPKGSFSTLEIQRTEQGDSAMYLCASRKGGGFYNEQFFGPGTRLTVL.